This TCR beta chain originates from a study of persistence of HIV-infected CD4 T cells. Study background: Donors were ART-treated; their CMV- and Gag-responding CD4+ T cells were isolated.

As to this clone: Its antigen is not identified.

Sequencing used immunoSEQ version 4 in survey mode. Repertoires were generated with immunoSEQ multiplex PCR, while TCRdb's copy carries only in-frame clones and drops some. The sample holds around 42,000 clones, 75% to 80% seen once. The stimulus was an HIV-1 Gag 15-mer peptide pool, around 1.1 ug/peptide/mL. CD40L/CD69 double-negative CD45RO-high memory CD4+ T cells were collected. Anti-CD28/CD49d costimulation, CD40-blocking antibody and enfuvirtide were given to CD8-depleted PBMCs for roughly 19 hours. The receptor's source is an adult man with HIV who was CMV-seropositive. Sequencing was performed on CD4+ T cells sorted from PBMCs after roughly 18-hour stimulation, taken from a patient who received antiretroviral therapy.

The CDR3, as DNA: TGTGCCAGCAGCATCACAGCCTCTGGAAACACCATATATTTT. Protein sequence: CASSITASGNTIYF. The genes are TRBV14 and TRBJ1-3; no reliable D call. In germline, CDR1 is SGHDN, CDR2 FVKESK. This CDR3 is 14 amino acids long. V lost 5 bases and J 0 bases, leaving 8 bases between the germline ends.